Detailed here is one T cell receptor beta chain. As yet, its antigen is unknown. Data came from immunoSEQ multiplex PCR; TCRdb stores just in-frame clones and leaves some out. The sample carries about 14,000 clones, about 75% recorded once. This sample is part of a study of tumor-infiltrating lymphocytes in localized non-small cell lung cancer. Study background: Some samples were collected after neoadjuvant chemotherapy; smokers, never-smokers and several histologies were included. Each patient gave resected tumor and non-adjacent uninvolved lung tissue.

Study-wide results and caveats: Tumor T-cell fraction from TCR sequencing was not associated with recurrence-free survival (p = 0.61). TCRbeta sequencing showed higher T cell infiltration in tumors than uninvolved lung.

The ends lost 3 bases at V and 7 bases at J; junction bases unmatched: 9. This CDR3 is built from 14 residues. CDR1 and CDR2 from the germline V gene are ENHRY and SYGVKD. The chain links TRBV10-3 to TRBJ2-7; 7 bases agree with TRBD1. The receptor was isolated from a human donor with non-small cell lung cancer. What was sequenced was lung tumor tissue. CDR3 nucleotides: TGTGCCATCAGTGAAACAGGGGCGAGTTTAGAGCAGTACTTC. Its translation is CAISETGASLEQYF.